This is a list of T cell receptor beta chains from one sample in a study of Graves' ophthalmopathy and Graves' hyperthyroidism. TCRdb reprocessed the multiplex PCR reads with MiXCR, giving one entry per CDR3 protein. The repertoire holds 400,000 to 500,000 distinct CDR3 sequences, with under 25% as singletons. Sequencing input: peripheral blood. All receptors derive from a woman aged 18 to 35 with stable Graves' hyperthyroidism. The CDR3 runs from the conserved cysteine through the conserved F or W. The D gene is left open where the match is weak. For some rows the clone size is stated as once, few or many, or as a class when expanded; others skip it.

v_gene	abundance	j_gene	d_gene	CDR3aa	CDR3nt
TRBV5-1	many	TRBJ2-7	.	CASSDGLSYEQYF	TGCGCCAGCAGTGACGGCCTTTCCTACGAGCAGTACTTC
TRBV20-1	many	TRBJ2-7	.	CSVKGGQQYF	TGCAGTGTTAAAGGGGGGCAGCAGTACTTC
TRBV28	.	TRBJ2-7	TRBD2	CASSWGGPEQYF	TGTGCCAGCAGCTGGGGGGGTCCCGAGCAGTACTTC
TRBV15	.	TRBJ1-1	TRBD1	CGTSSRQGATEAFF	TGTGGCACCAGCAGTCGTCAGGGGGCCACTGAAGCTTTCTTT
TRBV30	many	TRBJ1-1	.	CAWSLPSGGAFF	TGTGCCTGGAGCCTACCAAGCGGAGGGGCTTTCTTT
TRBV28	many	TRBJ2-2	.	CASSSWTTRTGELFF	TGTGCCAGCAGTTCTTGGACGACTAGAACCGGGGAGCTGTTTTTT
TRBV20-1	many	TRBJ2-7	TRBD1	CSADSGTGGVYEQYF	TGCAGTGCCGACTCCGGGACAGGGGGTGTCTACGAGCAGTACTTC
TRBV20-1	few	TRBJ2-5	.	CSARDSENGLKTQYF	TGCAGTGCTAGAGATTCGGAGAACGGTTTGAAGACCCAGTACTTC
TRBV18	.	TRBJ2-3	TRBD2	CASSPDSGRGPDTQYF	TGTGCCAGCTCACCTGATAGCGGGAGAGGGCCAGATACGCAGTATTTT
TRBV6-2/TRBV6-3	many	TRBJ1-1	.	CASSYWGSVSEANTEAFF	TGTGCCAGCAGTTATTGGGGGTCCGTGAGTGAAGCAAACACTGAAGCTTTCTTT
TRBV6-1	many	TRBJ1-3	.	CASRRAQLGGNTIYF	TGTGCCAGCAGACGCGCGCAATTAGGTGGAAACACCATATATTTT
TRBV27	many	TRBJ1-2	.	CASSLRPPGDANYGYTF	TGTGCCAGCAGTCTCCGACCCCCCGGAGATGCTAACTATGGCTACACCTTC
TRBV6-1	many	TRBJ2-7	.	CASSESLSYEQYF	TGTGCCAGCAGTGAATCCCTCTCCTACGAGCAGTACTTC
TRBV20-1	many	TRBJ2-7	TRBD1	CSAIKTGGVYEQYF	TGCAGTGCTATCAAAACAGGGGGCGTTTACGAGCAGTACTTC
TRBV28	many	TRBJ1-1	.	CASSLYLAMNTEAFF	TGTGCCAGCAGTTTATATTTGGCCATGAACACTGAAGCTTTCTTT
TRBV24-1	many	TRBJ2-5	TRBD2	CATRGGTWAGTQETQYF	TGTGCCACCAGGGGGGGGACCTGGGCGGGTACCCAAGAGACCCAGTACTTC
TRBV7-8	.	TRBJ2-7	.	CASSLRLPYEQYF	TGTGCCAGCAGCTTAAGGCTCCCCTACGAGCAGTACTTC
TRBV19	many	TRBJ1-1	.	CASSNGRKNTEAFF	TGTGCCAGTAGTAACGGCAGGAAGAACACTGAAGCTTTCTTT
TRBV11-2	many	TRBJ1-1	.	CASSHFEGVTHGAFF	TGTGCCAGCAGCCATTTCGAGGGGGTGACACACGGGGCTTTCTTT
TRBV12-3/TRBV12-4	many	TRBJ2-2	TRBD2	CASSLYGGGNTGELFF	TGTGCCAGCAGTTTATACGGCGGGGGGAACACCGGGGAGCTGTTTTTT
TRBV6-2/TRBV6-3	.	TRBJ2-7	.	CASSYSLGVGSTYEQYF	TGTGCCAGCAGTTACTCCCTCGGGGTGGGGTCCACCTACGAGCAGTACTTC
TRBV25-1	many	TRBJ2-7	.	CASRKNRDYEQYF	TGTGCCAGCAGAAAAAATCGGGACTACGAGCAGTACTTC
TRBV4-2	many	TRBJ1-2	TRBD1	CASSITGTGGSGYTF	TGTGCCAGCAGCATCACCGGGACAGGGGGCTCTGGCTACACCTTC
TRBV28	many	TRBJ1-1	.	CASSSPRSPLPVEAFF	TGTGCCAGCAGTTCCCCTCGTTCCCCCCTTCCTGTTGAAGCTTTCTTT
TRBV27	many	TRBJ2-7	.	CASSSFDSSYEQYF	TGTGCCAGCAGTTCCTTCGACAGCTCCTACGAGCAGTACTTC
TRBV12-3/TRBV12-4	.	TRBJ1-1	TRBD1	CASSLMSGGGTEAFF	TGTGCCAGCAGTTTAATGTCAGGGGGCGGCACTGAAGCTTTCTTT
TRBV20-1	many	TRBJ2-7	.	CSATRSGSSYEQYF	TGCAGTGCTACTCGTTCTGGCAGCTCCTACGAGCAGTACTTC
TRBV4-1	few	TRBJ1-2	.	CASSQEGRIASYGYTF	TGCGCCAGCAGCCAAGAGGGCCGGATAGCGAGCTATGGCTACACCTTC
TRBV20-1	many	TRBJ1-5	.	CSASGILQPQHF	TGCAGTGCTAGTGGTATTCTACAGCCCCAGCATTTT
TRBV7-2	many	TRBJ2-7	.	CASSLREVPYEQYF	TGTGCCAGCAGCCTGAGGGAAGTACCCTACGAGCAGTACTTC
TRBV20-1	many	TRBJ2-7	.	CSASQGFYEQYF	TGCAGTGCAAGCCAGGGGTTCTACGAGCAGTACTTC
TRBV6-5	many	TRBJ1-2	.	CASSLDSDYGYTF	TGTGCCAGCAGCTTGGACAGCGACTATGGCTACACCTTC
TRBV13	many	TRBJ1-5	TRBD1	CASSSRGGGRFQPQHF	TGTGCCAGCAGCTCCCGTGGAGGGGGCCGATTTCAGCCCCAGCATTTT
TRBV28	many	TRBJ1-2	TRBD1	CASWTGNFYGYTF	TGTGCCAGTTGGACAGGGAATTTCTATGGCTACACCTTC
TRBV10-3	many	TRBJ2-5	TRBD1	CAISLGTVQETQYF	TGTGCCATCAGCCTCGGGACAGTTCAAGAGACCCAGTACTTC
TRBV4-3	many	TRBJ1-1	TRBD1	CASSRRTGLNTEAFF	TGCGCCAGCAGCCGCCGGACAGGGCTGAACACTGAAGCTTTCTTT
TRBV12-3/TRBV12-4	many	TRBJ2-5	.	CASSLAQAAGTQYF	TGTGCCAGCAGTTTAGCGCAGGCGGCCGGGACCCAGTACTTC
TRBV2	once	TRBJ1-6	.	CASSVSETDNSPLHF	TGTGCCAGCAGTGTCTCCGAGACGGATAATTCACCCCTCCACTTT
TRBV27	many	TRBJ2-2	.	CASSLTPTSSGELFF	TGTGCCAGCAGTTTAACCCCAACTAGCTCCGGGGAGCTGTTTTTT
TRBV2	many	TRBJ1-2	TRBD1	CASRHTTGEGYTF	TGTGCCAGCAGACATACCACAGGGGAAGGCTACACCTTC
TRBV6-1	many	TRBJ1-1	TRBD1	CASSEAGQGLAFF	TGTGCCAGCAGTGAAGCGGGACAGGGATTGGCTTTCTTT
TRBV20-1	.	TRBJ2-4	TRBD1	CSALGQGKNIKYF	TGCAGTGCTCTAGGACAGGGGAAAAACATTAAGTACTTC
TRBV28	many	TRBJ1-1	.	CASSLEQEVTEAFF	TGTGCCAGCAGTTTAGAGCAGGAAGTCACTGAAGCTTTCTTT
TRBV6-1	.	TRBJ1-1	TRBD1	CASSPSGTGTEAFF	TGTGCCAGCAGTCCGTCCGGGACAGGGACTGAAGCTTTCTTT
TRBV12-3/TRBV12-4	.	TRBJ1-2	.	CASSLGAGLVGYTF	TGTGCCAGCAGTTTAGGCGCGGGGCTAGTAGGCTACACCTTC
TRBV28	few	TRBJ1-2	.	CASSPFSRNYGYTF	TGTGCCAGCAGTCCCTTTTCGAGAAACTATGGCTACACCTTC
TRBV6-1	.	TRBJ1-1	.	CASIYVSFGTEAFF	TGTGCCAGCATCTATGTGTCCTTTGGCACTGAAGCTTTCTTT
TRBV5-1	many	TRBJ1-2	.	CASSELTVIYGYTF	TGCGCCAGCAGCGAGCTGACAGTGATCTATGGCTACACCTTC
TRBV25-1	many	TRBJ2-7	TRBD2	CASNGAGGRNEQYF	TGTGCCAGCAATGGTGCTGGCGGGAGGAACGAGCAGTACTTC
TRBV7-7	many	TRBJ2-2	.	CASSLSGGELFF	TGTGCTAGCAGCTTATCGGGAGGGGAGCTGTTTTTT
TRBV12-3/TRBV12-4	.	TRBJ2-2	.	CASSFRMGGTGELFF	TGTGCCAGCAGTTTTCGGATGGGCGGAACCGGGGAGCTGTTTTTT
TRBV12-3/TRBV12-4	few	TRBJ2-5	.	CASSFWGATETQYF	TGTGCCAGCAGTTTTTGGGGCGCTACGGAGACCCAGTACTTC
TRBV20-1	many	TRBJ2-1	TRBD2	CSARDPSGRAFYNEQFF	TGCAGTGCTAGAGATCCTAGCGGGAGGGCCTTCTACAATGAGCAGTTCTTC
TRBV20-1	.	TRBJ1-1	.	CRPDRASSGNTEAFF	TGCAGGCCGGACAGAGCCTCCTCCGGGAACACTGAAGCTTTCTTT